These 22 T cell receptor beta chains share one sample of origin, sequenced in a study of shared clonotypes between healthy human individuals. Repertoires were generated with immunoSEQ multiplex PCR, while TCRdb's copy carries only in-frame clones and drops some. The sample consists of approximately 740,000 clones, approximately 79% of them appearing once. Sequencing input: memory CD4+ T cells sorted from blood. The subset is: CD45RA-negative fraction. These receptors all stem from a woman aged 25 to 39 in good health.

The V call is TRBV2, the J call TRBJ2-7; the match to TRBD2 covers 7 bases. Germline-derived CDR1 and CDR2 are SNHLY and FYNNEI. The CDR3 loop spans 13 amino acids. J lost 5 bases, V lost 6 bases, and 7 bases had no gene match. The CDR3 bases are TGTGCCAGCAGCCAGGAGCGGGGCCACGAGCAGTACTTC. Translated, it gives CASSQERGHEQYF. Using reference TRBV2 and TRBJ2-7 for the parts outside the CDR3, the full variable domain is EPEVTQTPSHQVTQMGQEVILRCVPISNHLYFYWYRQILGQKVEFLVSFYNNEISEKSEIFDDQFSVERPDGSNFTLKIRSTKLEDSAMYFCASSQERGHEQYFGPGTRLTVT.

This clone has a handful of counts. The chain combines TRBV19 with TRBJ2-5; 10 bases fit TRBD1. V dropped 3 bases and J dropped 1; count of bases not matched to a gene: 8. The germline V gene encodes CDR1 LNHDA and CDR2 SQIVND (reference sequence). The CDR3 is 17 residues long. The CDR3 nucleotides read TGTGCCAGTAGTATGAGGGGACAGGGGTTCGGCCAAGAGACCCAGTACTTC. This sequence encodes CASSMRGQGFGQETQYF.

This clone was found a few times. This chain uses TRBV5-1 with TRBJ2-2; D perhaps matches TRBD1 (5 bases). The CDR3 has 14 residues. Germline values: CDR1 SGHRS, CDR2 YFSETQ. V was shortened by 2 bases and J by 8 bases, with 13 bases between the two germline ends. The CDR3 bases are TGCGCCAGCAGCTTACAGGAGCCCGGAGGGGAGCTGTTTTTT. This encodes CASSLQEPGGELFF.

CDR3 region: CASSLMGSGNTIYF. As DNA, the CDR3 is TGTGCCAGCAGTTTAATGGGATCTGGAAACACCATATATTTT. The V call is TRBV27, the J call TRBJ1-3; D not resolved. With 2 bases removed from V and 1 base from J, the gap between germline ends came to 6 bases. The CDR3 is made up of 14 amino acids. From germline, CDR1 is MNHEY and CDR2 SMNVEV (reference sequence).

The CDR3 DNA reads as TGTGCCAGCTCACGGGATACTGGGGCCAACGTCCTGACTTTC. Its translation: CASSRDTGANVLTF. The V call is TRBV18, the J call TRBJ2-6; D remains ambiguous. Germline V CDR1 and CDR2: KGHSH, LQKENI. Trimming took 4 bases from V and 2 from J, leaving 6 bases between them. This CDR3 contains 14 residues.

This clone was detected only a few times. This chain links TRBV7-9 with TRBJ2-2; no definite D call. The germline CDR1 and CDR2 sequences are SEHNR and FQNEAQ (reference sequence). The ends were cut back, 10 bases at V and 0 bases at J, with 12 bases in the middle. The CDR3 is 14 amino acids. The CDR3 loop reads CATRPTTNTGELFF. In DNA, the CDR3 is TGTGCCACCCGACCCACTACGAACACCGGGGAGCTGTTTTTT. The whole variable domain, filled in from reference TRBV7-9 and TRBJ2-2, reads DTGVSQNPRHKITKRGQNVTFRCDPISEHNRLYWYRQTLGQGPEFLTYFQNEAQLEKSRLLSDRFSAERPKGSFSTLEIQRTEQGDSAMYLCATRPTTNTGELFFGEGSRLTVL.

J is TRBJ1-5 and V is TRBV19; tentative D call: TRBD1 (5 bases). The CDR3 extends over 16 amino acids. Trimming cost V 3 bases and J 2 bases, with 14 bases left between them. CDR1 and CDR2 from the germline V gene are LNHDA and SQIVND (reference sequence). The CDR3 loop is CASSIGRGERNQPQHF. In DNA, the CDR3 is TGTGCCAGTAGTATCGGTCGGGGGGAACGCAATCAGCCCCAGCATTTT.

CDR3 nucleotide sequence: TGCGCCAGCAGCCAAGGTGGTTTACTCCACGAGCAGTACTTC. It translates to CASSQGGLLHEQYF. V is TRBV4-1 and J is TRBJ2-7, with unresolved D. Trimming pared 1 base from V and 5 bases from J, leaving 12 bases between. Looked up from germline, CDR1 is MGHRA and CDR2 is YSYEKL. CDR3 length: 14 amino acids.

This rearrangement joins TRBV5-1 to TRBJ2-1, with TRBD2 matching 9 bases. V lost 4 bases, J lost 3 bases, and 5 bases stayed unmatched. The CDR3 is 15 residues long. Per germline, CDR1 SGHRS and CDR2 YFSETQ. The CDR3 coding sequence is TGCGCCAGCAGCGTGACTAGCGGAGACTACAATGAGCAGTTCTTC. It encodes CASSVTSGDYNEQFF. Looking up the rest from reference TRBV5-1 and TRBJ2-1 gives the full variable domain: KAGVTQTPRYLIKTRGQQVTLSCSPISGHRSVSWYQQTPGQGLQFLFEYFSETQRNKGNFPGRFSGRQFSNSRSEMNVSTLELGDSALYLCASSVTSGDYNEQFFGPGTRLTVL.

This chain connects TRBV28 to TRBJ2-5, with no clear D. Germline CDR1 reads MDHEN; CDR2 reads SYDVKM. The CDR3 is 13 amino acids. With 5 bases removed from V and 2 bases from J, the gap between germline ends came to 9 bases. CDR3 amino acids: CASSVTVQETQYF. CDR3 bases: TGTGCCAGCAGTGTAACAGTTCAAGAGACCCAGTACTTC.

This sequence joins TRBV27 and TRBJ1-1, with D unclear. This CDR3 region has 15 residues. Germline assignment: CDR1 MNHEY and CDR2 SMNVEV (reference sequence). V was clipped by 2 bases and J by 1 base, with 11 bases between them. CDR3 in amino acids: CASSLLKSKNTEAFF. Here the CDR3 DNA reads TGTGCCAGCAGTTTACTGAAGTCCAAGAACACTGAAGCTTTCTTT.

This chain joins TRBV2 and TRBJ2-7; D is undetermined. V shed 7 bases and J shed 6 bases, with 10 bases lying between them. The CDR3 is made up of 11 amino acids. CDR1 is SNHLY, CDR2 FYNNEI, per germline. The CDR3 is CASTPYGEQYF. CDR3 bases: TGTGCCAGCACGCCTTACGGCGAGCAGTACTTC.

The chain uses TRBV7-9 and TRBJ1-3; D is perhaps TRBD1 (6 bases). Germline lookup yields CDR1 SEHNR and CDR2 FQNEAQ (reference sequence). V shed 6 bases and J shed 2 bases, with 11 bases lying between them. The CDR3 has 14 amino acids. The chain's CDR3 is CASSRGQPGNTIYF. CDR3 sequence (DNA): TGTGCCAGCAGTCGCGGACAGCCTGGAAACACCATATATTTT.

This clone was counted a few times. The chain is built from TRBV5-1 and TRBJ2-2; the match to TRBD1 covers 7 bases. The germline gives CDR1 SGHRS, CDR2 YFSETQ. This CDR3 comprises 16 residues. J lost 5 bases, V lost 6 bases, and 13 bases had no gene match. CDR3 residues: CASMSTGTIATGELFF. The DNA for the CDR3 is TGCGCCAGCATGTCGACAGGGACCATCGCGACCGGGGAGCTGTTTTTT.

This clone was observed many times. CDR3 sequence (DNA): TGTGCCAGCAGCCCCCTGGGTTACGAGCAGTACTTC. Its translation: CASSPLGYEQYF. The chain carries TRBV14 and TRBJ2-7, with D hard to call. The V end was cut by 4 bases, the J end by 4 bases, with 8 bases between. The CDR3 spans 12 residues. Germline V gene sequence: CDR1 SGHDN, CDR2 FVKESK.

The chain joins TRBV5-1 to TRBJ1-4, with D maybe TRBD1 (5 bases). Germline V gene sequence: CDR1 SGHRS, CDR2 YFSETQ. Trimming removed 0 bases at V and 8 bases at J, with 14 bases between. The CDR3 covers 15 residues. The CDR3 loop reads CASSLVSGLPEKLFF. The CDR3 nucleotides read TGCGCCAGCAGCTTGGTCTCGGGACTCCCCGAAAAACTGTTTTTT.

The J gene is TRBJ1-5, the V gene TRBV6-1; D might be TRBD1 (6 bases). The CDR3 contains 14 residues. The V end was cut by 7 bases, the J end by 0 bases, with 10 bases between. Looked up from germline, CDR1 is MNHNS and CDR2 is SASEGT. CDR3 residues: CASNSGDSNQPQHF. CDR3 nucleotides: TGTGCCAGCAACTCAGGGGATAGCAATCAGCCCCAGCATTTT.

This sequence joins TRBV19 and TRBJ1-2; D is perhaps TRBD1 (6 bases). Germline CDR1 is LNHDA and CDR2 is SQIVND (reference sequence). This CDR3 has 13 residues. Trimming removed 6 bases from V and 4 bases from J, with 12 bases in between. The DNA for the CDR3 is TGTGCCAGTAGCAACGGACAGTTCTATGGCTACACCTTC. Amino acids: CASSNGQFYGYTF.

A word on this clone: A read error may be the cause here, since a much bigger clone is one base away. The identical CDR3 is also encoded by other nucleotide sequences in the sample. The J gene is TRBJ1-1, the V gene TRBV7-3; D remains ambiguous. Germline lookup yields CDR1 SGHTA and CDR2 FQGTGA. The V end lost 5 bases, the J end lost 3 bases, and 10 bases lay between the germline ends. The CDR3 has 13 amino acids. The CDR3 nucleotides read TGTGCCAGCAGCACCCAAAGGGACACTGAAGCTTTCTTT. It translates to CASSTQRDTEAFF.

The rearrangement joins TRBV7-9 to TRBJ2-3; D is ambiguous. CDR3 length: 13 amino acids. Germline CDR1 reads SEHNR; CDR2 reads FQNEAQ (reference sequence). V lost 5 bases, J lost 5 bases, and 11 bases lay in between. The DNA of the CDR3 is TGTGCCAGCAGCCCCACCCGGGTAGATACGCAGTATTTT. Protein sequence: CASSPTRVDTQYF.

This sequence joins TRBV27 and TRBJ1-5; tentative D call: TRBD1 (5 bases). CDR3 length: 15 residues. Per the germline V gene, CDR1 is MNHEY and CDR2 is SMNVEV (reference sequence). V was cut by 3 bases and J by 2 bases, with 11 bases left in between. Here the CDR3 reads CASSFGARGNQPQHF. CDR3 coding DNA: TGTGCCAGCAGTTTTGGGGCCAGGGGCAATCAGCCCCAGCATTTT.

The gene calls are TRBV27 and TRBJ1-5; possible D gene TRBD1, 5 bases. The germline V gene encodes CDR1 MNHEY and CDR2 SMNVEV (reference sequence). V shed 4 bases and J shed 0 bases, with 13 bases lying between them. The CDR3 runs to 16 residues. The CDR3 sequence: CASSSSGDYSNQPQHF. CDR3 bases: TGTGCCAGCAGTTCCTCGGGGGACTATAGCAATCAGCCCCAGCATTTT.